This note documents a single T cell receptor (beta chain) sequence. Antigen unknown. For the second PCR, which ran for about 7 to 12 cycles, a sample-barcoded 5' primer and a J-beta primer mix were used. Each cDNA molecule was tagged by a template-switch adaptor that had 12 random nucleotides. TCRdb fed the 5' RACE reads into MiXCR, producing one record per CDR3 protein. Of over a million distinct CDR3 sequences listed, around two fifths are singletons. This entry is derived from a study of blood T cells in healthy people across ages. Study-level background: Template switching caught about one barcoded beta molecule for each two T cells.

A minimum of 6 micrograms of total RNA was extracted per sample. The study, taken as a whole, reports: Measured against age, TCR beta diversity per million T cells decreased in a roughly linear manner.

The germline V gene encodes CDR1 MNHNS and CDR2 SASEGT. CDR3 length: 16 residues. Trimming cost V 3 bases and J 2 bases; bases outside gene matches: 7. V is TRBV6-1 and J is TRBJ2-3; TRBD2 matches 8 bases. The sequencing input was blood. The TCR was taken from a woman younger than 35 in good health. The CDR3 reads CASSDVRGLVTDTQYF. The CDR3 coding sequence is TGTGCCAGCAGTGATGTAAGGGGACTAGTCACAGATACGCAGTATTTT.